This passage covers 25 T cell receptor beta chains from one sample sequenced in a study of early T cells in non-severe SARS-CoV-2 infection. A single record per CDR3 protein comes from TCRdb applying MiXCR to the 5' RACE reads. In the table there are roughly 65,000 distinct CDR3 sequences, 9% to 15% of which are singletons. Source material: whole blood. These receptor sequences come from an adult who was a healthcare worker with PCR-confirmed SARS-CoV-2 infection or an uninfected control (not recorded which).

This clonotype occurred a few times. The chain joins TRBV25-1 to TRBJ2-1; weak D call: TRBD2 (5 bases). Trimming removed 4 bases from V and 7 bases from J, with 14 bases in between. The CDR3 is 14 amino acids. Germline CDR1 reads MGHDK; CDR2 reads SYGVNS. The CDR3 DNA sequence: TGTGCCAGCAGTGTTACAACCGGGGAGAATGAGCAGTTCTTC. Its translation is CASSVTTGENEQFF.

Ten or more counts support this clonotype. V and J are TRBV12-3 or TRBV12-4 and TRBJ2-3; weak D call: TRBD2 (7 bases). This CDR3 is built from 16 residues. Trimming removed 5 bases from V and 0 bases from J, with 15 bases in between. DNA for the CDR3: TGTGCCAGCAGTACAGGGCGGGGGTTCAGCACAGATACGCAGTATTTT. Its protein is CASSTGRGFSTDTQYF.

This clonotype was detected ten times or more. The chain is built from TRBV9 and TRBJ1-1, with 7 bases fitting TRBD1. The CDR3 extends over 18 amino acids. Losses at the gene ends were 3 bases for V and 0 bases for J; bases not matched to a gene: 14. Germline loops: CDR1 SGDLS, CDR2 YYNGEE. CDR3 residues: CASSGPGTVLRMNTEAFF. The CDR3, as DNA: TGTGCCAGCAGCGGACCGGGGACAGTGTTGCGAATGAACACTGAAGCTTTCTTT.

At least ten counts were recorded for this clonotype. The rearrangement links TRBV29-1 to TRBJ1-2, with a possible D match to TRBD1 (6 bases). Trimming removed 7 bases from V and 8 bases from J, with 20 bases in between. From germline, CDR1 is SQVTM and CDR2 ANQGSEA. The CDR3 totals 13 residues. The CDR3 is CSAVVVPRGGYTF. As DNA, the CDR3 is TGCAGCGCTGTAGTCGTCCCAAGGGGGGGCTACACCTTC.

This clonotype was picked up a small number of times. V gene TRBV5-6 combines with J gene TRBJ1-2, with D hard to call. V lost 3 bases and J lost 2, with 11 bases in between. This CDR3 has 14 residues. The germline CDR1 and CDR2 sequences are SGHDT and YYEEEE. The CDR3 DNA follows: TGTGCCAGCAGCTCCGACGTTCGGAACTATGGCTACACCTTC. This gives the protein CASSSDVRNYGYTF.

This clonotype was seen more than once but under ten times. The V call is TRBV12-5, the J call TRBJ2-7; D call uncertain. The germline V gene has CDR1 LGHNT and CDR2 FRNRAP. V lost 6 bases, J lost 3 bases, and 6 bases lay in between. The CDR3 has 11 residues. The CDR3 sequence is CASGRIYEQYF. CDR3 nucleotides: TGTGCTAGTGGCCGGATCTACGAGCAGTACTTC.

This clonotype was detected a few times. The chain carries TRBV10-3 and TRBJ2-3; D gene unclear. The ends were cut back, 3 bases at V and 0 bases at J, with 7 bases in the middle. The CDR3 loop spans 14 amino acids. Looked up from germline, CDR1 is ENHRY and CDR2 is SYGVKD. The CDR3 DNA follows: TGTGCCATCAGTGACGGGTCTAGCACAGATACGCAGTATTTT. Translating it yields CAISDGSSTDTQYF.

The chain couples TRBV12-3 or TRBV12-4 to TRBJ2-7, with D possibly being TRBD1 (6 bases). The CDR3 contains 13 residues. Deletions cut 7 bases from V and 5 bases from J, with 15 bases between. CDR3 in amino acids: CASKSQGGNEQYF. CDR3 coding DNA: TGTGCCAGCAAGTCCCAAGGGGGAAACGAGCAGTACTTC.

This clonotype occurred many times. The rearrangement uses TRBV20-1 and TRBJ2-1; TRBD1 might be the D (6 bases). Trimming shortened V by 7 bases and J by 7 bases, and 20 bases separated the two germline ends. Germline CDR1 is DFQATT and CDR2 is SNEGSKA (reference sequence). The CDR3 is 14 amino acids. Here the CDR3 reads CSVLTGVFVNEQFF. The CDR3 DNA reads TGCAGTGTTTTGACAGGAGTTTTTGTAAATGAGCAGTTCTTC.

This clonotype was picked up many times. The CDR3 nucleotides are TGTGCCAGCAGTTACGGGGGGGCCTCCTACAATGAGCAGTTCTTC. Residues: CASSYGGASYNEQFF. This chain uses TRBV6-5 with TRBJ2-1, with D perhaps matching TRBD2 (7 bases). This CDR3 is built from 15 residues. Trimming left V 2 bases short and J 0 bases short, with 8 bases between. In germline, CDR1 is MNHEY, CDR2 SVGAGI.

In this sample, this clonotype turned up many times. V and J are TRBV20-1 and TRBJ1-2; TRBD1 might be the D (6 bases). The V end was cut by 1 base, the J end by 2 bases, with 8 bases between. The CDR3 covers 13 residues. Germline CDR1 reads DFQATT; CDR2 reads SNEGSKA (reference sequence). CDR3 DNA sequence: TGCAGTGCTAGAGGAACAGGGAACTATGGCTACACCTTC. This translates into CSARGTGNYGYTF.

This clonotype showed up just a few times. The V call is TRBV18, the J call TRBJ2-7; 7 bases align to TRBD1. The junction had 12 bases not matched to a gene; V was cut back by 3 bases and J by 10 bases. In germline, CDR1 is KGHSH, CDR2 LQKENI. The CDR3 totals 14 residues. The DNA of the CDR3 is TGTGCCAGCTCACCTATATCGGGACAGATAGACCAGTACTTC. It specifies CASSPISGQIDQYF.

The chain is built from TRBV7-2 and TRBJ2-2; D perhaps matches TRBD2 (5 bases). The CDR3 covers 16 residues. Germline V lookup: CDR1 SGHTA, CDR2 FQGNSA. V was pared by 4 bases and J by 4 bases, with 16 bases between. The CDR3: CASSSGMSVGTGELFF. CDR3 nucleotides: TGTGCCAGCAGCTCCGGGATGTCGGTGGGCACCGGGGAGCTGTTTTTT.

This clonotype was observed many times. V and J are TRBV6-5 and TRBJ1-2; no reliable D call. The V end lost 2 bases, the J end lost 4 bases, and 11 bases lay between the germline ends. CDR3 length: 14 amino acids. Germline-derived CDR1 and CDR2 are MNHEY and SVGAGI. The CDR3 DNA is TGTGCCAGCAGTTACGGGCAGGAAACCTATGGCTACACCTTC. This sequence encodes CASSYGQETYGYTF.

This clonotype was counted a few times. This chain uses TRBV10-3 with TRBJ1-6; a possible D gene is TRBD1 (6 bases). Germline V gene lookup returns CDR1 ENHRY and CDR2 SYGVKD. Trimming shortened V by 6 bases and J by 0 bases, and 6 bases separated the two germline ends. The CDR3 consists of 14 residues. As DNA, the CDR3 is TGTGCCATCAGGGACAGCTCCTATAATTCACCCCTCCACTTT. Translated, it gives CAIRDSSYNSPLHF.

This clonotype was recorded a few times. The chain couples TRBV6-2 or TRBV6-3 to TRBJ2-1; D perhaps matches TRBD1 (7 bases). The V gene's germline CDR1 is MNHEY and CDR2 SVGEGT. This CDR3 has 14 residues. V was trimmed by 5 bases and J by 8 bases, leaving 16 bases between them. CDR3 amino acids: CASSPFRGVDEQFF. CDR3 nucleotide sequence: TGTGCCAGCAGTCCGTTCAGGGGGGTCGATGAGCAGTTCTTC.

This chain connects TRBV7-9 to TRBJ1-3; 7 bases fit TRBD1. The ends lost 6 bases at V and 2 bases at J; junction bases unmatched: 4. CDR1 is SEHNR and CDR2 is FQNEAQ in the germline V gene (reference sequence). The CDR3 consists of 14 residues. The CDR3 DNA reads as TGTGCCAGCAGTCCAACAGGGGCTGGAAACACCATATATTTT. Its protein product is CASSPTGAGNTIYF.

The V and J genes are TRBV6-1 and TRBJ1-3, with a possible D match to TRBD1 (5 bases). CDR3 length: 14 residues. V was trimmed by 3 bases and J by 7 bases, leaving 13 bases between them. Per germline, CDR1 MNHNS and CDR2 SASEGT. The CDR3: CASSEIGRGNTIYF. CDR3 in DNA: TGTGCCAGCAGTGAGATCGGGAGGGGCAACACCATATATTTT.

This clonotype was counted ten times or more. The chain joins TRBV6-1 to TRBJ1-1; no clear D. The CDR3 is made up of 13 amino acids. V lost 4 bases, J lost 4 bases, and 10 bases lay in between. Looked up from germline, CDR1 is MNHNS and CDR2 is SASEGT. DNA of the CDR3: TGTGCCAGCAGTGCAATCTGGACCACTGAAGCTTTCTTT. The encoded protein is CASSAIWTTEAFF.

In its sample, this clonotype was seen many times. The J gene is TRBJ2-6, the V gene TRBV7-9; D is tentatively TRBD1 or TRBD2 (5 bases each). V dropped 1 base and J dropped 0 bases, with 7 bases sitting between them. CDR3 length: 16 amino acids. Germline CDR1 and CDR2: SEHNR and FQNEAQ (reference sequence). The CDR3 DNA reads TGTGCCAGCAGCTTAGGAGGGACCTCTGGGGCCAACGTCCTGACTTTC. Translated: CASSLGGTSGANVLTF.

This clonotype was detected many times. The junction differs from germline at one of its ends, possibly a read error. This sequence joins TRBV6-1 and TRBJ2-7; 8 nucleotides line up with TRBD1. CDR1 is MNHNS and CDR2 is SASEGT in the germline V gene. The CDR3 runs to 13 residues. CDR3 nucleotide sequence: TGTGCCCGTCCGGGTCGGACAGGGTCATCTCGGCACTTC. Translation gives CARPGRTGSSRHF.

This clonotype was seen a few times. The chain couples TRBV11-2 to TRBJ2-5; a weak D match, TRBD2 (7 bases). Per the germline V gene, CDR1 is SGHAT and CDR2 is FQNNGV. The V end was cut by 6 bases, the J end by 1 base, with 18 bases between. This CDR3 has 16 amino acids. The CDR3 DNA is TGTGCCAGCAGTCTCCGGGGGGCTACCTCCCAAGAGACCCAGTACTTC. This encodes CASSLRGATSQETQYF.

On this clonotype itself: This sequence may be a read error, since a much larger clone differs from it by one base. The chain joins TRBV15 to TRBJ2-7; D might be TRBD1 or TRBD2, each matching 5 bases. Germline assignment: CDR1 LNHNV and CDR2 YYDKDF (reference sequence). The CDR3 covers 15 residues. Trimming took off 8 bases at V and 0 bases at J, with 17 bases between the two ends. CDR3 amino acids: CATGPGPRSSYEQYF. The CDR3 nucleotides read TGTGCCACCGGCCCGGGACCCCGTAGCTCCTACGAGCAGTACTTC.

This clonotype was seen a handful of times. The J gene is TRBJ2-3, the V gene TRBV7-3; no definite D call. The CDR3 spans 13 residues. The germline V gene encodes CDR1 SGHTA and CDR2 FQGTGA. Trimming pared 3 bases from V and 0 bases from J, leaving 4 bases between. The CDR3 DNA sequence: TGTGCCAGCAGCTTTTCTAGCACAGATACGCAGTATTTT. Translating it yields CASSFSSTDTQYF.

This clonotype was seen at least ten times. This chain uses TRBV12-3 or TRBV12-4 with TRBJ2-1, with TRBD2 identical over 7 bases. V dropped 4 bases and J dropped 1; count of bases not matched to a gene: 10. The CDR3 is made up of 17 amino acids. Here the CDR3 reads CASSSTGGTVSYNEQFF. The CDR3, as DNA: TGTGCCAGCAGTTCCACGGGGGGAACGGTATCCTACAATGAGCAGTTCTTC.